This entry is about one T cell receptor (beta chain). The sample comes from a study of blood T cell repertoires in COVID-19. V lost 4 bases, J lost 4 bases, and 7 bases stayed unmatched. This CDR3 comprises 16 residues. CDR1 and CDR2 (germline): MNHEY, SVGEGT. Some clones are missing from TCRdb's copy, which holds only in-frame ones; the method was immunoSEQ multiplex PCR. The data show a few hundred thousand clones, around 75% seen once. Sequencing input: peripheral blood. This sequence originates from a human donor in a cohort sampled during active COVID-19. The genes are TRBV6-2 or TRBV6-3 and TRBJ1-5; the match to TRBD1 covers 10 bases. CDR3 protein: CASSSSGGQGNQPQHF. CDR3 in DNA: TGTGCCAGCAGTTCATCCGGGGGACAGGGGAATCAGCCCCAGCATTTT.